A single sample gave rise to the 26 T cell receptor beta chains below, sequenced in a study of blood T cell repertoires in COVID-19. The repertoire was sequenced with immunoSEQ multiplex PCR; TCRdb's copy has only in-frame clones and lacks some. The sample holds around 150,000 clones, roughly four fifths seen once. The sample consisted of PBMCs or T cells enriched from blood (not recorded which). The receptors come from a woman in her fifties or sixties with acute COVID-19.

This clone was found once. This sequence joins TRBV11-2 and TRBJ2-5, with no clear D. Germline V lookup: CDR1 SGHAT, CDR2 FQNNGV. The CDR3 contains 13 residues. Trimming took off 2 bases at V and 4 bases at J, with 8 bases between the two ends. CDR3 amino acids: CASSLLPVETQYF. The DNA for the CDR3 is TGTGCCAGCAGCTTATTGCCAGTAGAGACCCAGTACTTC.

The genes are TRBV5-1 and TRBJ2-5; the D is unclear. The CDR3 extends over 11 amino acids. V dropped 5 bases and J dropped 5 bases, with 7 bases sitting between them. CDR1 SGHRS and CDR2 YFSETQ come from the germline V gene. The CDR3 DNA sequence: TGCGCCAGCAGGCCCGGGGAGACCCAGTACTTC. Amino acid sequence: CASRPGETQYF.

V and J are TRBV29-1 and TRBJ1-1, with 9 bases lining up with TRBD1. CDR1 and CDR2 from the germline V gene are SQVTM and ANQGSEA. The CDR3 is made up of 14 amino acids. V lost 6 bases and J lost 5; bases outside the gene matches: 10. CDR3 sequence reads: CSVLEQGASTEAFF. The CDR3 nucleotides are TGCAGCGTCCTAGAACAGGGGGCAAGTACTGAAGCTTTCTTT.

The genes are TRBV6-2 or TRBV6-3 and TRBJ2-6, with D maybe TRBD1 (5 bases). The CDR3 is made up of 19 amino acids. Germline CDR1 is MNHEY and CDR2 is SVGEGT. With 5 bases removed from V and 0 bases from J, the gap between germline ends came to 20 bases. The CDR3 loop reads CASSTLTDKSFSGANVLTF. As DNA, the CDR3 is TGTGCCAGCAGTACCCTGACAGACAAAAGCTTCTCTGGGGCCAACGTCCTGACTTTC.

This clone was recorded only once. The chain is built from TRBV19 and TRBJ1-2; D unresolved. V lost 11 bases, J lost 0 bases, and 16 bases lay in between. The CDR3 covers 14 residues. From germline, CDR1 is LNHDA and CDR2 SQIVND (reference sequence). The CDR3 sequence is CACTNGRANYGYTF. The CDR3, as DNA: TGTGCCTGTACCAACGGGAGAGCTAACTATGGCTACACCTTC.

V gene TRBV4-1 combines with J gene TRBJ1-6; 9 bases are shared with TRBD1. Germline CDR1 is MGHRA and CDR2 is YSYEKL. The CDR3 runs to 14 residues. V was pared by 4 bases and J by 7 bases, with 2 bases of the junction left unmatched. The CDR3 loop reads CASSRDRVNSPLHF. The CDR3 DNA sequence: TGCGCCAGCAGCCGGGACAGGGTGAATTCACCCCTCCACTTT.

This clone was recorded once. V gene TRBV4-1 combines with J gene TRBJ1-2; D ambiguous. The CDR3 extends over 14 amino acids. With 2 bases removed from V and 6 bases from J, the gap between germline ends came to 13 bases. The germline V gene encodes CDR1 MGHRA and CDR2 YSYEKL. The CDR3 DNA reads TGCGCCAGCAGCCAATTTTCTGGGCAGCATGGCTACACCTTC. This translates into CASSQFSGQHGYTF.

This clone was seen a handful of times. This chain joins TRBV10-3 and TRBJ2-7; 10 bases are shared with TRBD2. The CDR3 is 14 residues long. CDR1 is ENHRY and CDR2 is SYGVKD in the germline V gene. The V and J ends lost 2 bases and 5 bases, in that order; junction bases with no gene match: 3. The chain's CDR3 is CAISELAGVDEQYF. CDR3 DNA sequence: TGTGCCATCAGTGAGCTAGCGGGAGTAGACGAGCAGTACTTC.

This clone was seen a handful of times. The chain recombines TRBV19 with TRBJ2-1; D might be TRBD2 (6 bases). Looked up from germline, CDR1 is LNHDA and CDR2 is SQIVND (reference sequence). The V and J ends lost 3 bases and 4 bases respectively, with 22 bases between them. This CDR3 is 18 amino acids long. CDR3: CASSIRYSGTPLYNEQFF. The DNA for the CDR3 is TGTGCCAGTAGTATCCGCTACTCCGGGACTCCCCTTTACAATGAGCAGTTCTTC.

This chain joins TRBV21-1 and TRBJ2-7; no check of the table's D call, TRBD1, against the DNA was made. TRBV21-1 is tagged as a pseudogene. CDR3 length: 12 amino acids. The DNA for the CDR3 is TGTGCCAGCAGCATGGGGACAGATCACCAGTACTTC. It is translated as CASSMGTDHQYF.

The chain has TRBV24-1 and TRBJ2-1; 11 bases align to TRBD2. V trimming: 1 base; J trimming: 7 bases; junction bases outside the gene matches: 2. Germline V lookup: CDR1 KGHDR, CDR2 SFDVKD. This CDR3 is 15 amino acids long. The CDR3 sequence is CATSDFTSGRNEQFF. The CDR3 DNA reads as TGTGCCACCAGTGATTTTACTAGCGGGAGAAATGAGCAGTTCTTC.

The CDR3 coding sequence is TGTGCCAGCAGCCAGCAAACAGGGTACTCACCCCTCCACTTT. Translation: CASSQQTGYSPLHF. This sequence joins TRBV3-1 (or the pseudogene TRBV3-2) and TRBJ1-6; TRBD1 might be the D (6 bases). Per germline, CDR1 LGHDT and CDR2 YNNKEL (reference sequence). With 3 bases removed from V and 10 bases from J, the gap between germline ends came to 13 bases. The CDR3 is 14 amino acids.

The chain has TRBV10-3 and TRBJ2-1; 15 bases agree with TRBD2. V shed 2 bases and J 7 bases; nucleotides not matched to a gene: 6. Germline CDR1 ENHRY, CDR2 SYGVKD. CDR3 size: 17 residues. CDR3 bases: TGTGCCATCAGTGAGGGGGGACTAGCGGGAGGTAGGAATGAGCAGTTCTTC. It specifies CAISEGGLAGGRNEQFF.

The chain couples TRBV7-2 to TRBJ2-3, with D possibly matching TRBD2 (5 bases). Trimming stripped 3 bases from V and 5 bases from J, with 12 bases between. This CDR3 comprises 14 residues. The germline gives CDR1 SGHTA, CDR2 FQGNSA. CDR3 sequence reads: CASSFRGAIDTQYF. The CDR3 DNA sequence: TGTGCCAGCAGCTTCCGGGGTGCGATAGATACGCAGTATTTT.

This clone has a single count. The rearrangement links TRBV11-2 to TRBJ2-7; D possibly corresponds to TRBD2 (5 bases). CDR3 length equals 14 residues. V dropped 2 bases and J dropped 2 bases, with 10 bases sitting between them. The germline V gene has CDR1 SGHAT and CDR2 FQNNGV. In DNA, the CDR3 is TGTGCCAGCAGCTTAATGGCTAGCACCTACGAGCAGTACTTC. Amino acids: CASSLMASTYEQYF.

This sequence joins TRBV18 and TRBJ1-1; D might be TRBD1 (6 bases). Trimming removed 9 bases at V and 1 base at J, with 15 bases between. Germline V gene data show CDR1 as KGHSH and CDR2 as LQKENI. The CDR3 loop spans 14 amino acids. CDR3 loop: CASQGKASNTEAFF. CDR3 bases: TGTGCCAGTCAGGGGAAGGCCTCGAACACTGAAGCTTTCTTT.

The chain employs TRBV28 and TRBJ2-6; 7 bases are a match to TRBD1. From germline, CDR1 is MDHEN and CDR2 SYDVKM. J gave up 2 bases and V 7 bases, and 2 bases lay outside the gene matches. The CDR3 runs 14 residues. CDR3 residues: CASKQGTGANVLTF. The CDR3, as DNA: TGTGCCAGCAAACAGGGGACTGGGGCCAACGTCCTGACTTTC.

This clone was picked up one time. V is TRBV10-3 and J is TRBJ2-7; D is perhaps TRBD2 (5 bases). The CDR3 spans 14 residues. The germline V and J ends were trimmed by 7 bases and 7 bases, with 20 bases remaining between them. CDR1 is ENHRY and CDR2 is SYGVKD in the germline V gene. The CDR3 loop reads CAIKGSASTGEQYF. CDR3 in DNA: TGTGCCATCAAAGGCTCAGCGTCGACGGGGGAGCAGTACTTC.

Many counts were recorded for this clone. The CDR3 sequence is CASSYKREDEQYF. The CDR3 DNA is TGTGCCAGCAGTTACAAGCGGGAAGACGAGCAGTACTTC. The rearrangement joins TRBV27 to TRBJ2-7, with 7 bases that match TRBD2. Germline CDR1 MNHEY, CDR2 SMNVEV (reference sequence). This CDR3 has 13 residues. V was pared by 4 bases and J by 5 bases, with 5 bases of the junction left unmatched.

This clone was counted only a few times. The CDR3 DNA reads TGTGCCAGTAAACAGGGGCGGACAGGGACTCAGCCCCAGCATTTT. This codes for CASKQGRTGTQPQHF. The chain uses TRBV19 and TRBJ1-5; TRBD1 matches 8 bases. The J segment lost 6 bases and the V segment lost 7 bases, leaving 11 bases of the junction unmatched. CDR1 and CDR2 from the germline V gene are LNHDA and SQIVND (reference sequence). CDR3 length: 15 amino acids. The full variable domain, in which reference TRBV19 and TRBJ1-5 provide the parts outside the CDR3, is DGGITQSPKYLFRKEGQNVTLSCEQNLNHDAMYWYRQDPGQGLRLIYYSQIVNDFQKGDIAEGYSVSREKKESFPLTVTSAQKNPTAFYLCASKQGRTGTQPQHFGDGTRLSIL.

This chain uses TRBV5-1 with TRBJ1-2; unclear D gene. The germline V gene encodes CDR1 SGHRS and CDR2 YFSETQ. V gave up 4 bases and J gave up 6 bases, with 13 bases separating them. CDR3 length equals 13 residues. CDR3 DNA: TGCGCCAGCAGCCCTCCGGAGGCCAATGGCTACACCTTC. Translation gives CASSPPEANGYTF.

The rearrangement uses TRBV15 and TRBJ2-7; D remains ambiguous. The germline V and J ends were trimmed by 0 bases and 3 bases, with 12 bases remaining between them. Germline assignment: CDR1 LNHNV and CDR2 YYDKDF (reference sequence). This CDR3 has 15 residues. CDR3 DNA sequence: TGTGCCACCAGCAGAGATCTCGCAGGCCACTACGAGCAGTACTTC. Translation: CATSRDLAGHYEQYF.

The CDR3 coding sequence is TGCAGCGTTGTTGAGCGGGAGTTTTCCTACGAGCAGTACTTC. Encoded protein: CSVVEREFSYEQYF. The rearrangement uses TRBV29-1 and TRBJ2-7; 8 bases are shared with TRBD2. Germline V gives CDR1 SQVTM, CDR2 ANQGSEA. The CDR3 extends over 14 amino acids. Losses at the gene ends were 4 bases for V and 1 base for J; bases not matched to a gene: 6.

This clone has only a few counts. CDR3 in amino acids: CSALQGAGNTIYF. CDR3 in DNA: TGCAGCGCTCTACAGGGGGCTGGAAACACCATATATTTT. V usage is TRBV29-1 and J usage is TRBJ1-3; 8 nucleotides agree with TRBD1. The CDR3 is 13 amino acids. The germline V gene has CDR1 SQVTM and CDR2 ANQGSEA. The ends lost 7 bases at V and 2 bases at J; junction bases unmatched: 4.

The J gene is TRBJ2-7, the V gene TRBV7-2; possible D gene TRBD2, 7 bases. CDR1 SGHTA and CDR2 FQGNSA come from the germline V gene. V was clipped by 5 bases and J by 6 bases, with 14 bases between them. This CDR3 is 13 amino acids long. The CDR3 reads CASSPRGGGEQYF. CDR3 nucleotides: TGTGCCAGCAGCCCAAGGGGGGGTGGCGAGCAGTACTTC.

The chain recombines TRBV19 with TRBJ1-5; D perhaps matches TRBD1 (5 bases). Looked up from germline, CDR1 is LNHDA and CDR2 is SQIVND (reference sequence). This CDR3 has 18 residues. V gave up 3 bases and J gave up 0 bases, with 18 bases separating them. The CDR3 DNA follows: TGTGCCAGTAGTATCCTAGGAGGGGCGATTTATAGCAATCAGCCCCAGCATTTT. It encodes CASSILGGAIYSNQPQHF.